A selection of T cell receptor beta chains follows, all from one sample in a study of blood T cell repertoires in COVID-19. This table comes from immunoSEQ multiplex PCR, and its TCRdb copy is limited to in-frame clones, with some not included. The sample consists of approximately 44,000 clones, just over 90% of them appearing once. Sequencing input: peripheral blood. These receptors came from a middle-aged man with COVID-19, enrolled during active disease. Both conserved end residues are part of each CDR3.

length | V | CDR3
14 | TRBV5-1 | CASSSTGGQYGYTF
15 | TRBV7-2 | CASTPRGGLDTEAFF
16 | TRBV28 | CASSFRVGQGFEKLFF
14 | TRBV19 | CASSTSGPQETQYF
13 | TRBV3-1/TRBV3-2 | CASSATVNTEAFF
15 | TRBV19 | CASSLSAKNYNEQFF
14 | TRBV19 | CASSSQGDTGELFF
11 | TRBV20-1 | CSALQSYEQYF
13 | TRBV3-1/TRBV3-2 | CASTPVGNTEAFF
15 | TRBV4-3 | CASSQGLTGNYEQYF
14 | TRBV15 | CATSRDGTGNTQYF
15 | TRBV5-1 | CASSYTTGTQETQYF
16 | TRBV2 | CASSVTSGRIVGELFF
15 | TRBV4-1 | CASSQVPVGNQPQHF
15 | TRBV28 | CASSSPGTGGEKLFF
14 | TRBV11-2 | CASSLRVITDTQYF
15 | TRBV11-2 | CASSFGGTANTEAFF
13 | TRBV7-8 | CASSLPVQETQYF
15 | TRBV5-1 | CASSRSSGNTNEQYF
15 | TRBV6-5 | CASSLLAGEAGEQYF
14 | TRBV6-5 | CASSFRTGNTEAFF
13 | TRBV5-1 | CASSTSGAYEQYF
11 | TRBV20-1 | CSAVSSYEQYF
18 | TRBV19 | CASSPSGTTELGTGELFF
12 | TRBV7-9 | CASSLSGGGYTF
16 | TRBV7-2 | CASSLVVSGGNVEQFF